One sample yielded the 24 T cell receptor beta chains listed below, sequenced in a study of blood T cell repertoires in COVID-19. The repertoire was sequenced with immunoSEQ multiplex PCR; TCRdb's copy has only in-frame clones and lacks some. The profile shows 200,000 or so clones, roughly 79% of them singletons. The sample consisted of peripheral blood. The receptors shown here come from a human donor with acute or convalescent COVID-19. The donor label of this sample is uncertain.

This clone was seen only a few times. The chain has TRBV5-5 and TRBJ1-5; 11 bases fit TRBD1. CDR1 is SGHKS and CDR2 is YYEKEE in the germline V gene (reference sequence). This CDR3 is built from 16 residues. Trimming cost V 4 bases and J 4 bases; bases outside gene matches: 7. CDR3 nucleotide sequence: TGTGCCAGCAGCACCGGGACAGGGGGACTTAATCAGCCCCAGCATTTT. This sequence encodes CASSTGTGGLNQPQHF. The full variable domain, completed using reference TRBV5-5 and TRBJ1-5, is DAGVTQSPTHLIKTRGQQVTLRCSPISGHKSVSWYQQVLGQGPQFIFQYYEKEERGRGNFPDRFSARQFPNYSSELNVNALLLGDSALYLCASSTGTGGLNQPQHFGDGTRLSIL.

The chain combines TRBV11-2 with TRBJ2-7, with 7 bases lining up with TRBD1. The junction had 10 bases not matched to a gene; V was cut back by 5 bases and J by 3 bases. The CDR3 runs to 15 residues. Germline CDR1 is SGHAT and CDR2 is FQNNGV. The CDR3, as DNA: TGTGCCAGCAGCCAGATTTCGGGACAGATCTACGAGCAGTACTTC. It yields the protein CASSQISGQIYEQYF.

This chain connects TRBV19 to TRBJ1-6, with 8 bases aligning to TRBD1. Per germline, CDR1 LNHDA and CDR2 SQIVND (reference sequence). The V gene end was trimmed by 10 bases and the J gene end by 6 bases; junction bases not matched to a gene: 11. The CDR3 extends over 15 amino acids. CDR3 region: CATGQGSMGNSPLHF. CDR3 coding DNA: TGTGCCACCGGACAGGGCTCCATGGGTAATTCACCCCTCCACTTT. Full variable domain (remainder filled in from reference TRBV19 and TRBJ1-6): DGGITQSPKYLFRKEGQNVTLSCEQNLNHDAMYWYRQDPGQGLRLIYYSQIVNDFQKGDIAEGYSVSREKKESFPLTVTSAQKNPTAFYLCATGQGSMGNSPLHFGNGTRLTVT.

This clone was counted once. V is TRBV27 and J is TRBJ1-5, with a tentative D call TRBD1 (5 bases). The CDR3 is 18 residues long. From germline, CDR1 is MNHEY and CDR2 SMNVEV (reference sequence). With 3 bases removed from V and 0 bases from J, the gap between germline ends came to 18 bases. CDR3 sequence (DNA): TGTGCCAGCAGTTTTTCAGGGCAGGGAAGGTTTAGCAATCAGCCCCAGCATTTT. Amino acids: CASSFSGQGRFSNQPQHF.

The chain couples TRBV9 to TRBJ1-3; TRBD1 matches 11 bases. Germline lookup yields CDR1 SGDLS and CDR2 YYNGEE. V lost 3 bases and J lost 1; bases outside the gene matches: 12. The length of the CDR3 is 19 residues. CDR3 amino acids: CASSATLGTGGGSGNTIYF. The CDR3 nucleotides are TGTGCCAGCAGCGCGACCCTTGGGACAGGGGGAGGTTCTGGAAACACCATATATTTT.

The chain is built from TRBV6-6 and TRBJ1-1; 8 bases agree with TRBD1. The CDR3 has 15 residues. V shed 2 bases and J 0 bases; nucleotides not matched to a gene: 2. The germline CDR1 and CDR2 sequences are MNHNY and SVGAGI (reference sequence). CDR3 amino acids: CASSYQGAMNTEAFF. CDR3 in DNA: TGTGCCAGCAGTTACCAGGGGGCCATGAACACTGAAGCTTTCTTT.

Note on this clone: Other DNA sequences in this specimen translate into the identical CDR3. This chain uses TRBV18 with TRBJ1-6; TRBD1 agrees at 8 bases. This CDR3 region has 14 residues. After removal of 1 base from V and 8 bases from J, the junction contained 1 base not matched to a gene. The germline gives CDR1 KGHSH, CDR2 LQKENI. The CDR3 is CASSPLTGDSPLHF. The CDR3 DNA follows: TGTGCCAGCTCACCACTGACAGGGGATTCACCCCTCCACTTT.

V gene TRBV3-1 (or the pseudogene TRBV3-2) combines with J gene TRBJ1-5; D gene uncertain. Germline CDR1 and CDR2: LGHDT and YNNKEL (reference sequence). The CDR3 covers 17 residues. Trimming stripped 1 base from V and 4 bases from J, with 17 bases between. The CDR3 DNA sequence: TGTGCCAGCAGCCAAGGACCGGGAGGGATCCAAAATCAGCCCCAGCATTTT. Translating gives CASSQGPGGIQNQPQHF.

The chain couples TRBV10-3 to TRBJ1-4, with a weak D call TRBD1 (6 bases). Germline CDR1 and CDR2: ENHRY and SYGVKD. This CDR3 is built from 14 residues. Between the trimmed V and J ends, which lost 3 bases and 9 bases, there was a span of 14 bases. CDR3 residues: CAISEQGLEKKLFF. CDR3 sequence (DNA): TGTGCCATCAGTGAACAGGGCCTCGAGAAAAAACTGTTTTTT.

The gene calls are TRBV5-1 and TRBJ2-5; 9 nucleotides align to TRBD1. Unmatched junction bases numbered 9, after V lost 5 bases and J lost 4 bases. This CDR3 contains 15 residues. Germline V gene data show CDR1 as SGHRS and CDR2 as YFSETQ. CDR3 nucleotides: TGCGCCAGCAGGCCCGGACAGGGGCAGGGAGAGACCCAGTACTTC. Translation gives CASRPGQGQGETQYF.

The chain has TRBV19 and TRBJ1-1; 7 bases are a match to TRBD1. CDR1 and CDR2 (germline): LNHDA, SQIVND (reference sequence). This CDR3 comprises 14 residues. After removal of 6 bases from V and 0 bases from J, the junction contained 4 bases not matched to a gene. CDR3 sequence (DNA): TGTGCCAGTAGACAGACAGGGATGAACACTGAAGCTTTCTTT. As protein: CASRQTGMNTEAFF. The whole variable domain, remainder taken from reference TRBV19 and TRBJ1-1, is DGGITQSPKYLFRKEGQNVTLSCEQNLNHDAMYWYRQDPGQGLRLIYYSQIVNDFQKGDIAEGYSVSREKKESFPLTVTSAQKNPTAFYLCASRQTGMNTEAFFGQGTRLTVV.

The gene calls are TRBV7-8 and TRBJ2-2, with 8 positions matching TRBD2. CDR3 length: 16 residues. With V trimmed by 1 base and J by 6 bases, 7 bases remained unmatched. CDR1 is SGHVS, CDR2 FQNEAQ, per germline. In DNA, the CDR3 is TGTGCCAGCAGCTTAGAGGGTAGCGGGACCCCCGGGGAGCTGTTTTTT. Amino acid sequence: CASSLEGSGTPGELFF.

V usage is TRBV24-1 and J usage is TRBJ2-5, with TRBD2 identical over 7 bases. After removal of 3 bases from V and 1 base from J, the junction contained 4 bases not matched to a gene. Germline CDR1 is KGHDR and CDR2 is SFDVKD. The CDR3 consists of 15 residues. CDR3 nucleotides: TGTGCCACCAGTGATGGCGGGAGTCCCCAAGAGACCCAGTACTTC. Its protein product is CATSDGGSPQETQYF.

The rearrangement links TRBV5-1 to TRBJ2-3; 11 nucleotides align to TRBD2. V trimming: 3 bases; J trimming: 8 bases; junction bases outside the gene matches: 8. This CDR3 region has 15 residues. Germline CDR1 reads SGHRS; CDR2 reads YFSETQ. CDR3 nucleotides: TGCGCCAGCAGCTGGGATCCCGGGACTAGCGGTACGCAGTATTTT. This encodes CASSWDPGTSGTQYF.

The chain links TRBV7-3 to TRBJ2-6, with 11 bases identical to TRBD2. This CDR3 contains 16 residues. Germline V gives CDR1 SGHTA, CDR2 FQGTGA. Trimming removed 4 bases from V and 5 bases from J; junction bases left unmatched: 4. CDR3: CASSSLTSGRANVLTF. In DNA form, the CDR3 reads TGTGCCAGCAGCTCACTGACTAGCGGGAGGGCCAACGTCCTGACTTTC.

This sequence joins TRBV29-1 and TRBJ1-1; TRBD1 matches 8 bases. Germline V lookup: CDR1 SQVTM, CDR2 ANQGSEA. This CDR3 is 14 amino acids long. The V and J ends lost 6 bases and 0 bases, in that order; junction bases with no gene match: 6. This CDR3 reads CSVAGQVMNTEAFF. Here the CDR3 DNA reads TGCAGCGTCGCGGGACAGGTCATGAACACTGAAGCTTTCTTT. The full variable domain, its missing parts supplied by reference TRBV29-1 and TRBJ1-1, is SAVISQKPSRDICQRGTSLTIQCQVDSQVTMMFWYRQQPGQSLTLIATANQGSEATYESGFVIDKFPISRPNLTFSTLTVSNMSPEDSSIYLCSVAGQVMNTEAFFGQGTRLTVV.

The chain joins TRBV2 to TRBJ2-2, with a possible D match to TRBD1 (6 bases). Trimming stripped 6 bases from V and 2 bases from J, with 10 bases between. The CDR3 totals 14 residues. CDR1 and CDR2 (germline): SNHLY, FYNNEI. CDR3 loop: CASRTDSNTGELFF. DNA of the CDR3: TGTGCCAGCAGGACGGACAGCAACACCGGGGAGCTGTTTTTT.

Written as DNA, the CDR3 is TGTGCCAGCAGCTTCACAGGGGTCTCTGGAAACACCATATATTTT. The encoded protein is CASSFTGVSGNTIYF. This chain connects TRBV7-9 to TRBJ1-3, with TRBD1 identical over 7 bases. After removal of 3 bases from V and 0 bases from J, the junction contained 2 bases not matched to a gene. The CDR3 is 15 residues long. CDR1 is SEHNR and CDR2 is FQNEAQ in the germline V gene (reference sequence). Full variable domain (outside the CDR3, taken from reference TRBV7-9 and TRBJ1-3): DTGVSQNPRHKITKRGQNVTFRCDPISEHNRLYWYRQTLGQGPEFLTYFQNEAQLEKSRLLSDRFSAERPKGSFSTLEIQRTEQGDSAMYLCASSFTGVSGNTIYFGEGSWLTVV.

The V gene is TRBV30, the J gene TRBJ2-5; 8 bases are a match to TRBD2. CDR3 length equals 15 residues. With 2 bases clipped from V and 1 base from J, the junction kept 6 bases outside the gene matches. The V gene's germline CDR1 is GTSNPN and CDR2 SVGIG (reference sequence). CDR3: CAWSHIGLAQETQYF. The CDR3 DNA is TGTGCCTGGAGTCACATCGGACTAGCCCAAGAGACCCAGTACTTC.

The gene calls are TRBV6-5 and TRBJ1-2; a weak D match, TRBD1 (5 bases). Trimming removed 2 bases at V and 8 bases at J, with 12 bases between. The CDR3 is made up of 13 amino acids. CDR1 and CDR2 from the germline V gene are MNHEY and SVGAGI. In nucleotides, the CDR3 is TGTGCCAGCAGTTACGGTGCGGGGCTAGGCTACACCTTC. It codes for CASSYGAGLGYTF.

This clone was detected a few times. V usage is TRBV4-2 and J usage is TRBJ2-1, with 12 bases fitting TRBD2. The V and J ends lost 4 bases and 7 bases, in that order; junction bases with no gene match: 8. This CDR3 contains 16 residues. Per the germline V gene, CDR1 is LGHNA and CDR2 is YNFKEQ. CDR3 region: CASSRPTSGSGNEQFF. In nucleotides, the CDR3 is TGTGCCAGCAGCCGACCGACTAGCGGGAGTGGAAATGAGCAGTTCTTC.

CDR3 in DNA: TGTGCCAGCAGTTTCCGAGCTAGCACAAACAATGAGCAGTTCTTC. It codes for CASSFRASTNNEQFF. J is TRBJ2-1 and V is TRBV27; tentatively, D is TRBD2 (5 bases). Deletions cut 3 bases from V and 5 bases from J, with 14 bases between. This CDR3 has 15 residues. Germline V CDR1 and CDR2: MNHEY, SMNVEV (reference sequence).

There are a few counts of this clone. The V and J genes are TRBV6-5 and TRBJ1-6, with D perhaps TRBD1 (5 bases). The CDR3 is 15 residues long. Germline CDR1 and CDR2: MNHEY and SVGAGI. Trimming shortened V by 2 bases and J by 5 bases, and 10 bases separated the two germline ends. CDR3 DNA sequence: TGTGCCAGCAGTTACCGGGGGGGAGATAATTCACCCCTCCACTTT. Translation gives CASSYRGGDNSPLHF.

The chain carries TRBV21-1 and TRBJ2-6; TRBD1 is the table's D call and was not checked against the DNA. TRBV21-1 is termed a pseudogene. There are 19 residues in the CDR3. The CDR3 coding sequence is TGTGCCAGCAGCAATCCCGCGTGGAAGGACAGCTCTGGGGCCAACGTCCTGACTTTC. The encoded protein is CASSNPAWKDSSGANVLTF.